A single sample is the source of the 7 T cell receptor beta chains below, sequenced in a study of shared clonotypes between healthy human individuals. Repertoires were generated with immunoSEQ multiplex PCR, while TCRdb's copy carries only in-frame clones and drops some. The table includes about 1 million clones, about 80% detected once. The sequenced sample was memory CD4+ T cells sorted from blood. Subset specified: CD45RA-negative fraction. These receptors were taken from a man between 18 and 35 years old in good health.

The chain uses TRBV5-1 and TRBJ1-1, with D maybe TRBD1 (6 bases). The CDR3 has 13 residues. Trimming took off 2 bases at V and 3 bases at J, with 8 bases between the two ends. Germline V gene data show CDR1 as SGHRS and CDR2 as YFSETQ. CDR3 sequence reads: CASSLQGYTEAFF. The CDR3 coding sequence is TGCGCCAGCAGCTTACAGGGCTACACTGAAGCTTTCTTT. Complete variable domain (other parts from reference TRBV5-1 and TRBJ1-1): KAGVTQTPRYLIKTRGQQVTLSCSPISGHRSVSWYQQTPGQGLQFLFEYFSETQRNKGNFPGRFSGRQFSNSRSEMNVSTLELGDSALYLCASSLQGYTEAFFGQGTRLTVV.

The chain has TRBV7-9 and TRBJ1-3; D remains ambiguous. CDR1 SEHNR and CDR2 FQNEAQ come from the germline V gene (reference sequence). There are 14 residues in the CDR3. The V gene lost 5 bases and the J gene lost 4 bases, with 12 bases spanning the gap. The CDR3 is CASSSAAAGNTIYF. The DNA of the CDR3 is TGTGCCAGCAGCAGTGCCGCGGCCGGAAACACCATATATTTT.

This chain connects TRBV11-2 to TRBJ1-2, with D possibly matching TRBD1 (5 bases). This CDR3 is 16 amino acids long. Germline-derived CDR1 and CDR2 are SGHAT and FQNNGV. The ends were cut back, 0 bases at V and 4 bases at J, with 15 bases in the middle. CDR3 sequence reads: CASSLDQGRGSYGYTF. In DNA, the CDR3 is TGTGCCAGCAGCTTAGACCAGGGAAGAGGGAGCTATGGCTACACCTTC.

This sequence joins TRBV10-3 and TRBJ1-6; 7 bases line up with TRBD1. CDR3 size: 14 residues. The junction had 3 bases not matched to a gene; V was cut back by 3 bases and J by 7 bases. Germline loops: CDR1 ENHRY, CDR2 SYGVKD. The CDR3: CAISDQQGNSPLHF. For the CDR3, the DNA is TGTGCCATCAGTGACCAACAGGGGAATTCACCCCTCCACTTT.

The chain uses TRBV30 and TRBJ2-7, with 7 bases fitting TRBD2. Germline V gene lookup returns CDR1 GTSNPN and CDR2 SVGIG (reference sequence). V was pared by 1 base and J by 11 bases, with 5 bases of the junction left unmatched. This CDR3 spans 11 amino acids. This CDR3 is CAWSAGLGEYF. The CDR3 nucleotides are TGTGCCTGGAGTGCAGGACTAGGAGAGTACTTC.

This clone has a handful of counts. V usage is TRBV11-2 and J usage is TRBJ2-7; no firm D call. CDR1 is SGHAT and CDR2 is FQNNGV in the germline V gene. Trimming took off 5 bases at V and 3 bases at J, with 11 bases between the two ends. The CDR3 is 13 amino acids. This chain's CDR3 is CASSLGVIYEQYF. The CDR3 bases are TGTGCCAGCAGCCTCGGAGTTATCTACGAGCAGTACTTC.

This rearrangement joins TRBV7-8 to TRBJ1-4; D unresolved. The CDR3 consists of 15 residues. Germline CDR1 reads SGHVS; CDR2 reads FQNEAQ. V was pared by 4 bases and J by 1 base, with 10 bases between. The CDR3 loop is CASSSVGVTNEKLFF. The CDR3 DNA sequence: TGTGCCAGCAGCTCGGTCGGGGTAACTAATGAAAAACTGTTTTTT.